The 8 T cell receptor beta chains below all came from one sample that was sequenced in a study of shared clonotypes between healthy human individuals (dated by TCRdb to 2018 to 2020). The library was generated by the immunoSEQ multiplex PCR assay. The table was pulled from immuneACCESS by TCRdb, which kept in-frame rearrangements only. Such tables lose some clones; where checked, under half of the loss comes from unresolved V genes, and the rest has no known cause. The sample has around 99,000 clones on record, approximately 70% of them singletons. The ten largest clones capture around half of the sample. The sequenced material came from memory CD8+ T cells sorted from blood. The sample's cell subset or site label, in plain terms: CD45RO+ cells pooled with CCR7-negative TemRA cells. These receptors were collected from a man aged 25-45 years in good health.

This clone was observed a few times. The J gene is TRBJ2-7, the V gene TRBV7-2; tentatively, D is TRBD1 or TRBD2 (5 bases each). Germline CDR1 and CDR2: SGHTA and FQGNSA. The CDR3 spans 15 residues. Between the trimmed V and J ends, which lost 3 bases and 4 bases, there was a span of 16 bases. As DNA, the CDR3 is TGTGCCAGCAGCTTGGGGGTATCGCCAGGTTACGAGCAGTACTTC. Translating gives CASSLGVSPGYEQYF.

This clone occurred many times. Other DNA sequences from this sample encode an identical CDR3 as well. The rearrangement joins TRBV7-2 to TRBJ2-7, with D possibly being TRBD1 (5 bases). The CDR3 is 15 residues long. V lost 1 base and J 0 bases, leaving 10 bases between the germline ends. CDR1 and CDR2 (germline): SGHTA, FQGNSA. CDR3 sequence: CASSLEGDSSYEQYF. As DNA, the CDR3 is TGTGCCAGCAGCTTAGAAGGGGATAGCTCCTACGAGCAGTACTTC.

This sequence joins TRBV18 and TRBJ2-5, with D hard to call. CDR1 is KGHSH, CDR2 LQKENI, per germline. This CDR3 has 14 amino acids. Trimming stripped 0 bases from V and 1 base from J, with 6 bases between. For the CDR3, the DNA is TGTGCCAGCTCACCACCGACCGGCCAAGAGACCCAGTACTTC. This sequence encodes CASSPPTGQETQYF.

This clone occurred a few times. This chain uses TRBV10-3 with TRBJ1-2, with 9 bases matching TRBD1. CDR3 length: 16 residues. The J segment lost 4 bases and the V segment lost 4 bases, leaving 10 bases of the junction unmatched. Germline V CDR1 and CDR2: ENHRY, SYGVKD. The CDR3 loop reads CAISGSGDRDGYGYTF. The DNA of the CDR3 is TGTGCCATCAGTGGATCCGGGGACAGGGATGGCTATGGCTACACCTTC.

The chain is built from TRBV7-8 and TRBJ2-7, with D unclear. Deletions cut 5 bases from V and 3 bases from J, with 11 bases between. Germline lookup yields CDR1 SGHVS and CDR2 FQNEAQ. The CDR3 is 13 amino acids. CDR3 nucleotide sequence: TGTGCCAGCAGCCCCGGACCAATCTACGAGCAGTACTTC. Translation gives CASSPGPIYEQYF.

This clone was seen only a few times. A much larger clone lies one base from this, so it may be a read error. The chain recombines TRBV7-8 with TRBJ2-2; possible D gene TRBD2, 5 bases. The CDR3 runs to 12 residues. The germline V and J ends were trimmed by 5 bases and 5 bases, with 6 bases remaining between them. Germline CDR1 SGHVS, CDR2 FQNEAQ. The CDR3 reads CASSPGTGELFF. The CDR3 DNA sequence: TGTGCCAGCAGCCCGGGGACCGGGGAGCTGTTTTTT.

The rearrangement joins TRBV5-4 to TRBJ2-3, with a possible D match to TRBD2 (5 bases). The length of the CDR3 is 16 residues. Germline CDR1 and CDR2: SGHNT and YYREEE (reference sequence). V was pared by 1 base and J by 1 base, with 13 bases between. Written as DNA, the CDR3 is TGTGCCAGCAGCTTGCCTGGACTCTCCCGCACAGATACGCAGTATTTT. Residues: CASSLPGLSRTDTQYF.

The V and J genes are TRBV7-2 and TRBJ2-1, with TRBD2 matching 9 bases. V lost 2 bases to trimming and J lost 5 bases; unmatched junction nucleotides: 16. Germline V gene lookup returns CDR1 SGHTA and CDR2 FQGNSA. The CDR3 loop spans 19 amino acids. DNA of the CDR3: TGTGCCAGCAGCTTAATTGACGGTCAGGCGGCTAGCGGGGACAATGAGCAGTTCTTC. Translated, it gives CASSLIDGQAASGDNEQFF.